Listed below are T cell receptor beta chains from one sample, sequenced in a study of blood T cells in healthy people across ages. TCRdb independently ran MiXCR on the 5' RACE reads; one entry per CDR3 protein. The table has hundreds of thousands of distinct CDR3 sequences, under 30% seen once; the top ten hold over 2.5%. The sample was also reused in another study, on T cells of mothers and their children.

The specimen sequenced was blood. These TCRs come from a boy younger than 18 in good health. The CDR3 runs from the conserved cysteine through the conserved F or W. D genes are given only for firm matches. Clone size is shown for a subset of rows, as once, few, many or a class of expanded clone.

v_gene: TRBV14; j_gene: TRBJ2-7; d_gene: TRBD1; abundance: NA; CDR3aa: CASSHWSGQGPYEQYF; CDR3nt: TGTGCCAGCAGCCATTGGTCGGGACAGGGTCCCTACGAGCAGTACTTC
v_gene: TRBV2; j_gene: TRBJ1-1; d_gene: NA; abundance: NA; CDR3aa: CASRTLKGGLKAFF; CDR3nt: TGTGCCAGCCGAACCCTTAAAGGCGGTTTGAAAGCTTTCTTT
v_gene: TRBV10-1; j_gene: TRBJ2-5; d_gene: NA; abundance: few; CDR3aa: CASAGHQETQYF; CDR3nt: TGCGCCAGCGCCGGGCACCAAGAGACCCAGTACTTC
v_gene: TRBV7-2; j_gene: TRBJ2-1; d_gene: TRBD1; abundance: NA; CDR3aa: CASSLSPGGQLYNEQFF; CDR3nt: TGTGCCAGCAGCTTGAGCCCTGGGGGACAGCTCTACAATGAGCAGTTCTTC
v_gene: TRBV14; j_gene: TRBJ1-2; d_gene: NA; abundance: few; CDR3aa: CASSQDRGSGYTF; CDR3nt: TGTGCCAGCAGTCAAGATAGGGGCTCTGGCTACACCTTC
v_gene: TRBV6-5; j_gene: TRBJ2-1; d_gene: TRBD2; abundance: NA; CDR3aa: CASSYSTSGGHEQFF; CDR3nt: TGTGCCAGCAGTTACTCAACTAGCGGGGGTCATGAGCAGTTCTTC
v_gene: TRBV25-1; j_gene: TRBJ2-3; d_gene: NA; abundance: NA; CDR3aa: CASSEQGNTQYF; CDR3nt: TGTGCCAGCAGTGAACAGGGTAATACGCAGTATTTT
v_gene: TRBV28; j_gene: TRBJ2-1; d_gene: NA; abundance: few; CDR3aa: CASSSPGTGAMDEQFF; CDR3nt: TGTGCCAGCAGTTCACCCGGTACGGGGGCAATGGATGAGCAGTTCTTC
v_gene: TRBV10-3; j_gene: TRBJ2-1; d_gene: TRBD2; abundance: few; CDR3aa: CAVMQPGLGLEKQFF; CDR3nt: TGTGCCGTCATGCAACCGGGACTAGGGTTGGAGAAGCAGTTCTTC
v_gene: TRBV3-1; j_gene: TRBJ2-4; d_gene: TRBD2; abundance: NA; CDR3aa: CASSQEGMGRGNIQYF; CDR3nt: TGTGCCAGCAGCCAAGAAGGGATGGGGAGGGGAAACATTCAGTACTTC
v_gene: TRBV29-1; j_gene: TRBJ2-7; d_gene: TRBD1; abundance: NA; CDR3aa: CSVEQGVSYEQYF; CDR3nt: TGCAGCGTTGAACAGGGGGTGTCCTACGAGCAGTACTTC
v_gene: TRBV4-2; j_gene: TRBJ2-7; d_gene: NA; abundance: NA; CDR3aa: CASSPPQGGLYEQYF; CDR3nt: TGTGCCAGCAGCCCCCCCCAGGGGGGGCTATACGAGCAGTACTTC
v_gene: TRBV5-5; j_gene: TRBJ2-5; d_gene: NA; abundance: few; CDR3aa: CASSMNSAGTDF; CDR3nt: TGTGCCAGCAGCATGAATAGCGCAGGCACCGATTTC
v_gene: TRBV10-3; j_gene: TRBJ2-2; d_gene: NA; abundance: NA; CDR3aa: CAISELLTNTGELFF; CDR3nt: TGTGCCATCAGTGAGTTGTTAACGAACACCGGGGAGCTGTTTTTT
v_gene: TRBV12-3/TRBV12-4; j_gene: TRBJ2-5; d_gene: NA; abundance: NA; CDR3aa: CASRMDPAETQYF; CDR3nt: TGTGCCAGCAGAATGGACCCGGCAGAGACCCAGTACTTC
v_gene: TRBV20-1; j_gene: TRBJ1-3; d_gene: NA; abundance: NA; CDR3aa: CSARDLGGISGNTIYF; CDR3nt: TGCAGTGCTAGAGATCTTGGGGGGATCTCTGGAAACACCATATATTTT
v_gene: TRBV6-2/TRBV6-3; j_gene: TRBJ2-7; d_gene: NA; abundance: NA; CDR3aa: CASSYPGRWYYEQYF; CDR3nt: TGTGCCAGCAGTTACCCGGGTCGTTGGTACTACGAGCAGTACTTC
v_gene: TRBV7-8; j_gene: TRBJ2-3; d_gene: NA; abundance: NA; CDR3aa: CASTGGAATIFQDTQYF; CDR3nt: TGTGCCAGCACAGGGGGGGCCGCGACGATCTTCCAAGATACGCAGTATTTT